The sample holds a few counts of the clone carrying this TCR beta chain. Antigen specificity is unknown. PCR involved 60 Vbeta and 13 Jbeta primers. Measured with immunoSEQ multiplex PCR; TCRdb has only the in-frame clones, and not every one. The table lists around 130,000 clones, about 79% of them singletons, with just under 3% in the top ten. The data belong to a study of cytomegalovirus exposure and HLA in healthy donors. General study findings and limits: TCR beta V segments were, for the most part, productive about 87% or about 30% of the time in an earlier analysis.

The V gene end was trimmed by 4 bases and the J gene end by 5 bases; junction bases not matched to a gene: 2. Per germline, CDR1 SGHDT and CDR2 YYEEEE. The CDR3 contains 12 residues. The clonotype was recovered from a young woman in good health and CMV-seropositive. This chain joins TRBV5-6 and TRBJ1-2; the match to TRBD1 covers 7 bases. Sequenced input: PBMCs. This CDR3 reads CASSARGYGYTF. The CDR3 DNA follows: TGTGCCAGCAGCGCCAGGGGGTATGGCTACACCTTC.